These 25 T cell receptor beta chains were all obtained from the same sample, sequenced in a study of early T cells in non-severe SARS-CoV-2 infection. TCRdb fed the 5' RACE reads into MiXCR, producing one record per CDR3 protein. Of around 55,000 distinct CDR3 sequences in the sample, 12% were seen once. Sequenced input: whole blood. The receptors originated from an adult who was a healthcare worker with PCR-confirmed SARS-CoV-2 infection or an uninfected control (not recorded which).

This clonotype has at least ten counts. The chain recombines TRBV20-1 with TRBJ2-1; D is ambiguous. V was shortened by 1 base and J by 7 bases, with 14 bases between the two germline ends. CDR1 DFQATT and CDR2 SNEGSKA come from the germline V gene (reference sequence). There are 14 residues in the CDR3. DNA of the CDR3: TGCAGTGCTAGAGTCTTTCTAGGATTGAATGAGCAGTTCTTC. Translation: CSARVFLGLNEQFF.

At least ten counts were recorded for this clonotype. The rearrangement links TRBV3-1 to TRBJ1-5; D unclear. Trimming cost V 1 base and J 5 bases, with 6 bases left between them. In germline, CDR1 is LGHDT, CDR2 YNNKEL (reference sequence). The CDR3 covers 13 residues. In DNA, the CDR3 is TGTGCCAGCAGCCAAGTCGGAGATCAGCCCCAGCATTTT. As protein: CASSQVGDQPQHF.

V is TRBV25-1 and J is TRBJ1-1; tentative D call: TRBD1 (6 bases). V was pared by 1 base and J by 6 bases, with 12 bases between. The CDR3 consists of 14 residues. The germline V gene encodes CDR1 MGHDK and CDR2 SYGVNS. The CDR3, as DNA: TGTGCCAGCAGTGAATTCCTGGGGGCTCCTGAAGCTTTCTTT. This codes for CASSEFLGAPEAFF.

This clonotype has ten or more counts. The chain has TRBV20-1 and TRBJ1-5, with D unresolved. This CDR3 has 14 amino acids. The V gene's germline CDR1 is DFQATT and CDR2 SNEGSKA (reference sequence). The V and J ends lost 3 bases and 3 bases respectively, with 12 bases between them. Here the CDR3 DNA reads TGCAGTGCTAGTGCCACCCTCGACAATCAGCCCCAGCATTTT. This gives the protein CSASATLDNQPQHF.

Concerning this clonotype itself: A clone one base away is much larger, so this may be a read error. The chain uses TRBV6-2 or TRBV6-3 and TRBJ2-7, with D tentatively TRBD1 or TRBD2 (6 bases each). V was shortened by 0 bases and J by 12 bases, with 21 bases between the two germline ends. Germline-derived CDR1 and CDR2 are MNHEY and SVGEGT. The CDR3 consists of 15 residues. The CDR3 DNA sequence: TGTGCCAGCAGTTACTCCCTGGTGGGGGGACTCAGGGGGTACTTC. Protein product: CASSYSLVGGLRGYF.

The J gene is TRBJ1-4, the V gene TRBV12-3 or TRBV12-4; D unclear. V lost 6 bases and J 10 bases, leaving 12 bases between the germline ends. The CDR3 is 12 amino acids. CDR3 nucleotide sequence: TGTGCCAGCAGCCCAGCCGGGAGAAAACTGTTTTTT. It encodes CASSPAGRKLFF.

This clonotype was recorded at least ten times. The chain couples TRBV7-2 to TRBJ2-3, with D unclear. V was clipped by 1 base and J by 1 base, with 12 bases between them. CDR1 is SGHTA and CDR2 is FQGNSA in the germline V gene. The CDR3 sequence is 16 residues long. The CDR3 is CASSLGDVGGTDTQYF. In nucleotides, the CDR3 is TGTGCCAGCAGCTTAGGAGACGTAGGTGGCACAGATACGCAGTATTTT.

In its sample, this clonotype was seen many times. The chain recombines TRBV3-1 with TRBJ1-1; D unresolved. The CDR3 contains 13 residues. V lost 1 base and J 11 bases, leaving 14 bases between the germline ends. CDR1 is LGHDT, CDR2 YNNKEL, per germline (reference sequence). In nucleotides, the CDR3 is TGTGCCAGCAGCCAAGCCTCTTTCCAACGGGCTTTCTTT. Its protein product is CASSQASFQRAFF.

This clonotype was seen ten or more times. J is TRBJ2-7 and V is TRBV6-1; tentative D call: TRBD2 (7 bases). V dropped 5 bases and J dropped 2 bases, with 13 bases sitting between them. The CDR3 length is 14 residues. Per germline, CDR1 MNHNS and CDR2 SASEGT. The CDR3 DNA reads TGTGCCAGCAGTTTGGGGGGGCCCCCCTACGAGCAGTACTTC. Amino acids: CASSLGGPPYEQYF.

The chain carries TRBV7-9 and TRBJ2-1; 7 nucleotides agree with TRBD2. The CDR3 covers 13 residues. CDR1 is SEHNR, CDR2 FQNEAQ, per germline (reference sequence). Trimming removed 7 bases from V and 5 bases from J; junction bases left unmatched: 5. This CDR3 reads CASTPGGDNEQFF. The CDR3 DNA sequence: TGTGCCAGCACTCCGGGGGGAGACAATGAGCAGTTCTTC.

This clonotype came up many times. The chain carries TRBV6-6 and TRBJ2-1, with TRBD2 matching over 8 bases. In germline, CDR1 is MNHNY, CDR2 SVGAGI (reference sequence). V trimming: 0 bases; J trimming: 5 bases; junction bases outside the gene matches: 6. The length of the CDR3 is 16 residues. The CDR3 is CASSYSTGGANNEQFF. As DNA, the CDR3 is TGTGCCAGCAGTTACTCGACCGGGGGGGCAAACAATGAGCAGTTCTTC.

This clonotype was seen many times. The chain recombines TRBV6-5 with TRBJ1-1, with a weak D call TRBD1 (5 bases). The CDR3 consists of 15 residues. From germline, CDR1 is MNHEY and CDR2 SVGAGI. The V end lost 6 bases, the J end lost 4 bases, and 18 bases lay between the germline ends. This CDR3 is CASRPRAGRFTEAFF. For the CDR3, the DNA is TGTGCCAGCAGACCCCGGGCAGGGAGGTTCACTGAAGCTTTCTTT.

The V and J genes are TRBV12-5 and TRBJ1-4, with 9 bases identical to TRBD1. V shed 5 bases, J shed 5 bases, and the junction held 6 bases outside the gene matches. The CDR3 has 15 amino acids. Germline values: CDR1 LGHNT, CDR2 FRNRAP. The CDR3 loop is CASGRGQGENEKLFF. CDR3 nucleotide sequence: TGTGCTAGTGGTAGGGGACAGGGAGAAAATGAAAAACTGTTTTTT.

The J gene is TRBJ1-1, the V gene TRBV7-2; D gene unclear. CDR3 length: 12 amino acids. Deletions cut 0 bases from V and 11 bases from J, with 10 bases between. The germline V gene encodes CDR1 SGHTA and CDR2 FQGNSA. The CDR3 sequence: CASSLAGRHAFF. CDR3 bases: TGTGCCAGCAGCTTAGCGGGGAGACACGCTTTCTTT. Complete variable domain (other parts from reference TRBV7-2 and TRBJ1-1): GAGVSQSPSNKVTEKGKDVELRCDPISGHTALYWYRQSLGQGLEFLIYFQGNSAPDKSGLPSDRFSAERTGGSVSTLTIQRTQQEDSAVYLCASSLAGRHAFFGQGTRLTVV.

With respect to this clonotype: It may be a read error: a sequence one base away is much more abundant. V gene TRBV7-9 combines with J gene TRBJ1-1; D possibly corresponds to TRBD1 (5 bases). The length of the CDR3 is 15 residues. The germline gives CDR1 SEHNR, CDR2 FQNEAQ (reference sequence). For the CDR3, the DNA is TGTGCCAGCGGCTTAGGCCTAGGGGAGGGCACTGAAGCTTTCTTT. This codes for CASGLGLGEGTEAFF.

J is TRBJ1-3 and V is TRBV6-5; possible D gene TRBD1, 5 bases. From germline, CDR1 is MNHEY and CDR2 SVGAGI. The CDR3 runs 15 residues. Trimming removed 2 bases at V and 0 bases at J, with 8 bases between. The CDR3 region has the DNA TGTGCCAGCAGTTACGCAGGGACCTCTGGAAACACCATATATTTT. Translation gives CASSYAGTSGNTIYF.

This clonotype was recorded at least ten times. The rearrangement links TRBV6-2 or TRBV6-3 to TRBJ1-5; the D gene is possibly TRBD1 (5 bases). Looked up from germline, CDR1 is MNHEY and CDR2 is SVGEGT. The CDR3 sequence is 15 residues long. V was trimmed by 4 bases and J by 11 bases, leaving 21 bases between them. For the CDR3, the DNA is TGTGCCAGCAGTTCCCCCCCGGACCGGGCGGGGGCCCAGCATTTT. Protein: CASSSPPDRAGAQHF.

This clonotype was found many times. This chain joins TRBV7-2 and TRBJ2-3; maybe TRBD1 (5 bases). CDR1 SGHTA and CDR2 FQGNSA come from the germline V gene. CDR3 length: 13 amino acids. V was cut by 4 bases and J by 3 bases, with 8 bases left in between. In DNA, the CDR3 is TGTGCCAGCAGCTGGGCAGGGACAGATACGCAGTATTTT. The encoded protein is CASSWAGTDTQYF. Full variable domain (remainder filled in from reference TRBV7-2 and TRBJ2-3): GAGVSQSPSNKVTEKGKDVELRCDPISGHTALYWYRQSLGQGLEFLIYFQGNSAPDKSGLPSDRFSAERTGGSVSTLTIQRTQQEDSAVYLCASSWAGTDTQYFGPGTRLTVL.

This clonotype occurred a few times. The J gene is TRBJ2-5, the V gene TRBV7-6; 8 bases map to TRBD2. CDR1 SGHVS and CDR2 FNYEAQ come from the germline V gene. CDR3 length: 15 residues. V lost 3 bases, J lost 5 bases, and 8 bases stayed unmatched. The CDR3 region is CASSLDAGGIETQYF. In DNA, the CDR3 is TGTGCCAGCAGCTTGGACGCGGGGGGCATCGAGACCCAGTACTTC. Full variable domain (missing parts from reference TRBV7-6 and TRBJ2-5): GAGVSQSPRYKVTKRGQDVALRCDPISGHVSLYWYRQALGQGPEFLTYFNYEAQQDKSGLPNDRFSAERPEGSISTLTIQRTEQRDSAMYRCASSLDAGGIETQYFGPGTRLLVL.

This clonotype was detected a few times. V and J are TRBV2 and TRBJ2-5; D might be TRBD1 or TRBD2, each matching 5 bases. This CDR3 has 17 amino acids. Germline assignment: CDR1 SNHLY and CDR2 FYNNEI. The V end was cut by 6 bases, the J end by 4 bases, with 24 bases between. The CDR3 protein is CASRRDQLGKKGETQYF. In nucleotides, the CDR3 is TGTGCCAGCAGGAGGGACCAGCTGGGGAAAAAAGGAGAGACCCAGTACTTC.

This clonotype was observed at least ten times. This chain connects TRBV12-3 or TRBV12-4 to TRBJ2-1; D gene ambiguous. This CDR3 has 16 amino acids. Between the trimmed V and J ends, which lost 7 bases and 7 bases, there was a span of 23 bases. CDR3 DNA: TGTGCCAGCACCGTTACGGTTAGGCATTTGGGGAATGAGCAGTTCTTC. It codes for CASTVTVRHLGNEQFF.

The chain carries TRBV5-1 and TRBJ2-1, with 13 bases fitting TRBD2. With 2 bases clipped from V and 0 bases from J, the junction kept 8 bases outside the gene matches. The CDR3 length is 19 residues. Germline values: CDR1 SGHRS, CDR2 YFSETQ. CDR3 coding DNA: TGCGCCAGCAGCTTAGACGGGACTAGCGGGATAACCTCCTACAATGAGCAGTTCTTC. It specifies CASSLDGTSGITSYNEQFF.

This clonotype was recorded many times. V and J are TRBV5-6 and TRBJ2-1; D uncertain. CDR3 size: 11 residues. Trimming removed 4 bases from V and 9 bases from J, with 8 bases in between. Germline V gene data show CDR1 as SGHDT and CDR2 as YYEEEE. CDR3 nucleotides: TGTGCCAGCAGCCTGTATCTTGAGCAGTTCTTC. Translated: CASSLYLEQFF.

This clonotype was detected once. The gene calls are TRBV29-1 and TRBJ2-5, with a tentative D call TRBD2 (6 bases). This CDR3 has 14 amino acids. Germline-derived CDR1 and CDR2 are SQVTM and ANQGSEA. V gave up 6 bases and J gave up 5 bases, with 19 bases separating them. DNA of the CDR3: TGCAGCGTCCGGACCATCCGGGCGGGGGAGACCCAGTACTTC. This sequence encodes CSVRTIRAGETQYF.

The gene calls are TRBV7-2 and TRBJ1-5; 8 bases map to TRBD1. The CDR3 sequence is 15 residues long. Germline V gene data show CDR1 as SGHTA and CDR2 as FQGNSA. J was trimmed by 0 bases and V by 5 bases; bases with no gene match: 3. The CDR3 DNA follows: TGTGCCAGCAGCCCAGGGGGCAATAGCAATCAGCCCCAGCATTTT. It is translated as CASSPGGNSNQPQHF.